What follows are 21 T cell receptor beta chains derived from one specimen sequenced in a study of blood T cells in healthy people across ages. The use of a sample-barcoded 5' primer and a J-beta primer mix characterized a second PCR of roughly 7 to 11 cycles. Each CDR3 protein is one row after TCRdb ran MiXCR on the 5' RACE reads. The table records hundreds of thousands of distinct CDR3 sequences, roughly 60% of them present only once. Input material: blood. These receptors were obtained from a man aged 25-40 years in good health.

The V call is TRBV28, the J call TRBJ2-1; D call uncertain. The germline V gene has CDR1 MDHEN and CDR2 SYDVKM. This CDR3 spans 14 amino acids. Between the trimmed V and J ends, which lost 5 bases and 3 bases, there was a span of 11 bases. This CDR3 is CASSARSIYNEQFF. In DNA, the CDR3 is TGTGCCAGCAGTGCCAGGAGTATCTACAATGAGCAGTTCTTC.

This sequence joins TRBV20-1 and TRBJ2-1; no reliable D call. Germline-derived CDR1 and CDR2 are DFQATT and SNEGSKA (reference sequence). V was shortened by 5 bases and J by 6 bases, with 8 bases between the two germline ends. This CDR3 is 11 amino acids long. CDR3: CSAWTSNEQFF. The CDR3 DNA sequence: TGCAGTGCTTGGACCTCCAATGAGCAGTTCTTC.

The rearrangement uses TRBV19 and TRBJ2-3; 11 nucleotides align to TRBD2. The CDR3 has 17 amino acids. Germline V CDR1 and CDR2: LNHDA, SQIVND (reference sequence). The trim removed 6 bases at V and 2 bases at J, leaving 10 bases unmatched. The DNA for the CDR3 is TGTGCCAGTAGGCCACCCGGGACTAGCGGCCTCACAGATACGCAGTATTTT. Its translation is CASRPPGTSGLTDTQYF.

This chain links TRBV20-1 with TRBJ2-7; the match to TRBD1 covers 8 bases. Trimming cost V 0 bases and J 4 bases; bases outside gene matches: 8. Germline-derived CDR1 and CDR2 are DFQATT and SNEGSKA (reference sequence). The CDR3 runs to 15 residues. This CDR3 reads CSARDPGGNNYEQYF. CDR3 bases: TGCAGTGCTAGAGATCCAGGGGGCAACAATTACGAGCAGTACTTC.

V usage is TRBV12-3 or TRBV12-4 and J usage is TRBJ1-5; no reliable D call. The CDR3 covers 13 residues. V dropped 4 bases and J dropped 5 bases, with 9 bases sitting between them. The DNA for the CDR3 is TGTGCCAGCAGTTCAAACGATTATCAGCCCCAGCATTTT. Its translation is CASSSNDYQPQHF.

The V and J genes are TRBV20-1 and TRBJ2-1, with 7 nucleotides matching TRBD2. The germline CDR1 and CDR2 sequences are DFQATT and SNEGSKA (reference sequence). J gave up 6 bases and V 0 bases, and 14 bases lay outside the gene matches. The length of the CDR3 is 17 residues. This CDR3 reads CSARDPGGVGPINEQFF. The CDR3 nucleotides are TGCAGTGCTAGAGATCCGGGGGGAGTGGGACCTATCAATGAGCAGTTCTTC.

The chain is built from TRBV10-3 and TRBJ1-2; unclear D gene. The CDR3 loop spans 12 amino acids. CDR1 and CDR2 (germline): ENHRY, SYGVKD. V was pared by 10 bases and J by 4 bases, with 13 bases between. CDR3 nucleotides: TGTGCCACCACGGAGGGCGGCTATGGCTACACCTTC. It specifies CATTEGGYGYTF.

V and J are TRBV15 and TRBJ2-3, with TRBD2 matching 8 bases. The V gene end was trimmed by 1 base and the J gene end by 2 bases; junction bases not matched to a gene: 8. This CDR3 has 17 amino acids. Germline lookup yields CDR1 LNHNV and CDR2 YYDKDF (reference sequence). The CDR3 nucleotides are TGTGCCACCAGCAGAGCGGCCTTCGGGGGGGCCACAGATACGCAGTATTTT. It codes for CATSRAAFGGATDTQYF. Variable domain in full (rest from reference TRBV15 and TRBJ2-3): DAMVIQNPRYQVTQFGKPVTLSCSQTLNHNVMYWYQQKSSQAPKLLFHYYDKDFNNEADTPDNFQSRRPNTSFCFLDIRSPGLGDTAMYLCATSRAAFGGATDTQYFGPGTRLTVL.

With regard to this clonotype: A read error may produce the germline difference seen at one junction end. Here the CDR3 DNA reads TGTGCCACCAGCAGAGACCCAGGAAAGACCTATGACTACACCTTC. Residues: CATSRDPGKTYDYTF. This chain joins TRBV15 and TRBJ1-2; D gene ambiguous. The CDR3 length is 15 residues. The V gene's germline CDR1 is LNHNV and CDR2 YYDKDF (reference sequence). The whole variable domain, remainder taken from reference TRBV15 and TRBJ1-2, is DAMVIQNPRYQVTQFGKPVTLSCSQTLNHNVMYWYQQKSSQAPKLLFHYYDKDFNNEADTPDNFQSRRPNTSFCFLDIRSPGLGDTAMYLCATSRDPGKTYDYTFGSGTRLTVV.

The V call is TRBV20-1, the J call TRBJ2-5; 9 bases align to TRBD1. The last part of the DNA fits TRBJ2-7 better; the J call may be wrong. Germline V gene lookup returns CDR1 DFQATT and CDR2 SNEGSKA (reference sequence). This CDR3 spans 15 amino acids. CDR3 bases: TGCAGTGCTCACCCGCCCGGGACAGGGAGGAACGAGCAGTACTTC. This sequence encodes CSAHPPGTGRNEQYF.

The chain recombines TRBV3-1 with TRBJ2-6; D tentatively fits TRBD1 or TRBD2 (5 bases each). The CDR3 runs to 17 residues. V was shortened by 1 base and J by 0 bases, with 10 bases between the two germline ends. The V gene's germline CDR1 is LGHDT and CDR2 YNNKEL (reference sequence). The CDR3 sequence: CASSQVGDASGANVLTF. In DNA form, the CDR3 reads TGTGCCAGCAGCCAAGTTGGGGACGCCTCTGGGGCCAACGTCCTGACTTTC.

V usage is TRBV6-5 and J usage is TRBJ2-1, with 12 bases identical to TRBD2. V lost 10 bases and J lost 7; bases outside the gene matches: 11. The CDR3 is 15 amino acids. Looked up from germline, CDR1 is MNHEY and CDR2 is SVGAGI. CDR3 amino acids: CATEYAGTSGNEQFF. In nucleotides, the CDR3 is TGTGCCACTGAATATGCCGGGACTAGCGGGAATGAGCAGTTCTTC.

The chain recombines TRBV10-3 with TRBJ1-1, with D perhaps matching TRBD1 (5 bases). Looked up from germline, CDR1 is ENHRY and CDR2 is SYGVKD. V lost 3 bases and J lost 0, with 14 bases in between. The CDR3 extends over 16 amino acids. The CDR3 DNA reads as TGTGCCATCAGTGATGGGCCAGGGACCATGAACACTGAAGCTTTCTTT. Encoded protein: CAISDGPGTMNTEAFF.

CDR3 in DNA: TGTGCCAGCAGTGCTAGCGGGAGGAGCGAGACCCAGTACTTC. Protein: CASSASGRSETQYF. The V call is TRBV25-1, the J call TRBJ2-5; 11 bases line up with TRBD2. The CDR3 has 14 amino acids. Germline-derived CDR1 and CDR2 are MGHDK and SYGVNS. With V trimmed by 4 bases and J by 5 bases, 3 bases remained unmatched.

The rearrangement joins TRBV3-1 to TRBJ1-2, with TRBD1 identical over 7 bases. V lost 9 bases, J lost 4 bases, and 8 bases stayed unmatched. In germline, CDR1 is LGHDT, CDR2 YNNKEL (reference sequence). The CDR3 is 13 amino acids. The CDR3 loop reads CASAPGGSYGYTF. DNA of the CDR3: TGTGCCAGTGCCCCAGGGGGGAGCTATGGCTACACCTTC.

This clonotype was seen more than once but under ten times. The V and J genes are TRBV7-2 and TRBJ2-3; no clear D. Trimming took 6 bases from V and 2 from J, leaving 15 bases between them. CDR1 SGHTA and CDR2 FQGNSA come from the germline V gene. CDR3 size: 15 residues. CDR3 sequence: CASSRTLGYTDTQYF. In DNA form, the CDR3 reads TGTGCCAGCAGTCGAACCCTGGGGTACACAGATACGCAGTATTTT.

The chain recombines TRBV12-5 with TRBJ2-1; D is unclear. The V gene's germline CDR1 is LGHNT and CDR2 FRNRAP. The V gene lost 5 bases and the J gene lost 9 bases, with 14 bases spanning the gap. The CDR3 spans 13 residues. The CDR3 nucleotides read TGTGCTAGTGGTCCCTTCTCATGGAGTGAGCAGTTCTTC. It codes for CASGPFSWSEQFF.

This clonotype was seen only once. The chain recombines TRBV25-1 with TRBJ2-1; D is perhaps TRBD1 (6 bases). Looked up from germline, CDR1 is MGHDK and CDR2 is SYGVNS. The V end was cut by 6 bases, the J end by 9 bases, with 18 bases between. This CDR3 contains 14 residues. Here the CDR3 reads CASSGTPTHVEQFF. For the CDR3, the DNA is TGTGCCAGCAGCGGGACACCTACTCACGTTGAGCAGTTCTTC.

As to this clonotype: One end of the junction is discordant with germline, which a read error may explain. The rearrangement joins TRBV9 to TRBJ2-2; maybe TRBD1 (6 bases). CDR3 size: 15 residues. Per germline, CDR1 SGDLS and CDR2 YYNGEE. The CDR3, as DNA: TGTGTCAGCAGCGCGACAACAGGGATTGGCGGGGAGCTGTTTTTT. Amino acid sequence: CVSSATTGIGGELFF.

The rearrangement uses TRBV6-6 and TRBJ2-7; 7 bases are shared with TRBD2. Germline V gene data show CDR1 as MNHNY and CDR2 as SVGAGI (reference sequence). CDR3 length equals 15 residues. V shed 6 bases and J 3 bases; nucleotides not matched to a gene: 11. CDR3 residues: CASRPPGLAVYEQYF. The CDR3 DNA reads TGTGCCAGCAGGCCCCCAGGGCTAGCGGTCTACGAGCAGTACTTC.

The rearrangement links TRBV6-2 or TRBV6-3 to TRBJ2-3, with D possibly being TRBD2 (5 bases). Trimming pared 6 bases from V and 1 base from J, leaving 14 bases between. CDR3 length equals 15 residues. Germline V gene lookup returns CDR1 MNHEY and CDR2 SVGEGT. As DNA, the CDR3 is TGTGCCAGCAGCCCCGTGGAGGATCGCACAGATACGCAGTATTTT. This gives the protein CASSPVEDRTDTQYF.